The 2 T cell receptor beta chains listed next were all sequenced from one sample in a study of cytotoxic CD8 clonotypes in ibrutinib-treated CLL. TCRdb's table, derived via immunoSEQ multiplex PCR, lists solely in-frame clones and lacks some. The repertoire includes about 45,000 clones, 65% of them detected once, and roughly a fifth sits in the top ten. The sequencing here drew on PBMCs, taken after 24 months of ibrutinib treatment. Source of these receptors: a human donor with chronic lymphocytic leukemia.

The V call is TRBV5-1, the J call TRBJ2-7, with D tentatively TRBD2 (6 bases). V was pared by 1 base and J by 1 base, with 12 bases between. The CDR3 spans 15 residues. CDR1 and CDR2 from the germline V gene are SGHRS and YFSETQ. Here the CDR3 DNA reads TGCGCCAGCAGCTTGAGTTGGCGGGGATCCTACGAGCAGTACTTC. Residues: CASSLSWRGSYEQYF.

The chain couples TRBV19 to TRBJ1-5; D possibly corresponds to TRBD1 (5 bases). Per germline, CDR1 LNHDA and CDR2 SQIVND (reference sequence). V was cut by 3 bases and J by 0 bases, with 9 bases left in between. The CDR3 consists of 15 residues. This chain's CDR3 is CASSITGDSNQPQHF. The DNA for the CDR3 is TGTGCCAGTAGTATCACGGGGGATAGCAATCAGCCCCAGCATTTT.